These T cell receptor beta chains were read from a single sample in a study of T cell changes during pregnancy in multiple sclerosis. The assay was immunoSEQ multiplex PCR, and TCRdb's table has in-frame clones only and misses some. This table has about 39,000 clones, roughly 94% appearing once. The sample in question was peripheral blood, obtained in the third trimester of pregnancy. Source of these receptors: a female donor with multiple sclerosis, enrolled in a pregnancy study. Each CDR3 is given without its conserved first and last residue.

V	J	CDR3
TRBV30	TRBJ1-3	AWAGSSGNTIY
TRBV6-5	TRBJ2-1	ASSRQGSPLREQF
TRBV19	TRBJ2-7	ASSIAGGYEQY
TRBV5-4	TRBJ1-1	ASSFPGGTEAF
TRBV15	TRBJ2-7	ATSRGTGNSYEQY
TRBV18	TRBJ1-1	ASSRPGQRTTEAF
TRBV7-8	TRBJ2-3	ASSLAGARGTDTQY
TRBV11-2	TRBJ1-2	ASSLGGLYGYT
TRBV27	TRBJ1-1	ASSFATARNTEAF
TRBV7-2	TRBJ2-1	ASSPRTSGGYNEQF
TRBV5-4	TRBJ1-1	ASSPGGRGHYTEAF
TRBV6-1	TRBJ2-3	ASSLFREDTQY
TRBV7-7	TRBJ2-3	ASSPGLAGGADTQY
TRBV30	TRBJ2-7	AWRGARQGAREQY
TRBV6-6	TRBJ1-2	ASSYAGPEVGYT
TRBV5-4	TRBJ1-2	ASSLGGDGYT
TRBV2	TRBJ2-1	ASSGEVGPSYNEQF
TRBV28	TRBJ1-2	ASSFDREYGYT
TRBV7-9	TRBJ1-1	ASSLADRGGTEAF
TRBV5-1	TRBJ1-2	ASSPGTGQGYT
TRBV11-2	TRBJ1-1	ASSLASSRHRNTEAF
TRBV7-9	TRBJ1-6	ASSLLQGDSSLH
TRBV4-1	TRBJ1-1	ASSLQGWRTEAF
TRBV7-2	TRBJ2-7	ASSLAEGGYEQY
TRBV7-9	TRBJ2-1	ASSFEGGTYNEQF
TRBV18	TRBJ2-3	ASSPPTSGGTQY
TRBV4-1	TRBJ1-2	ASSQDHAGSPL
TRBV2	TRBJ2-5	ASNRLEQETQY
TRBV9	TRBJ2-5	ASNRGGVSSSVQY
TRBV4-2	TRBJ2-7	ASSQDWEGYEQY
TRBV28	TRBJ1-4	ASRTMDREGEKLF
TRBV12-5	TRBJ1-2	ASGLVRDRAPHYGYT
TRBV5-6	TRBJ2-2	ASSSQGLFTGELF
TRBV18	TRBJ1-5	ASSPGTGGYSNQPQH
TRBV4-3	TRBJ1-5	AAGAGTDQPQH
TRBV6-6	TRBJ2-1	ASSTSRDSNEQF
TRBV9	TRBJ1-5	ASSPDRSNQPQH
TRBV20-1	TRBJ1-1	SAPDRTEAF